The 27 T cell receptor beta chains below come from one sample, sequenced in a study of blood T cell repertoires in COVID-19. The repertoire was sequenced with immunoSEQ multiplex PCR; TCRdb's copy has only in-frame clones and lacks some. Seen here are 250,000 to 350,000 clones, roughly 90% observed once, and the top ten hold about 8.9%. What was sequenced was PBMCs or T cells enriched from blood (not recorded which). All receptors come from a woman aged 18-29 years who had recovered from COVID-19.

The gene calls are TRBV3-1 (or the pseudogene TRBV3-2) and TRBJ2-7; D is possibly TRBD2 (6 bases). Germline lookup yields CDR1 LGHDT and CDR2 YNNKEL (reference sequence). Trimming cost V 1 base and J 2 bases, with 21 bases left between them. This CDR3 is built from 18 residues. CDR3 loop: CASSQALIRLVDAYEQYF. The DNA for the CDR3 is TGTGCCAGCAGCCAAGCGCTAATTCGACTAGTAGATGCCTACGAGCAGTACTTC.

This clone has just one count. This sequence joins TRBV7-3 and TRBJ2-1; 7 positions agree with TRBD2. V dropped 4 bases and J dropped 1; count of bases not matched to a gene: 7. The CDR3 spans 16 residues. The germline gives CDR1 SGHTA, CDR2 FQGTGA. In DNA, the CDR3 is TGTGCCAGCAGCTCTCGCCCCGGGGGGTCCTACAATGAGCAGTTCTTC. It encodes CASSSRPGGSYNEQFF. The whole variable domain, filled in from reference TRBV7-3 and TRBJ2-1, reads GAGVSQTPSNKVTEKGKYVELRCDPISGHTALYWYRQSLGQGPEFLIYFQGTGAADDSGLPNDRFFAVRPEGSVSTLKIQRTERGDSAVYLCASSSRPGGSYNEQFFGPGTRLTVL.

V gene TRBV27 combines with J gene TRBJ2-1; TRBD1 might be the D (5 bases). CDR3 length equals 15 residues. V shed 6 bases and J shed 0 bases, with 12 bases lying between them. Germline assignment: CDR1 MNHEY and CDR2 SMNVEV (reference sequence). The CDR3, as DNA: TGTGCCAGCAGAACGACAGTCCTCTCCTACAATGAGCAGTTCTTC. It specifies CASRTTVLSYNEQFF.

The V and J genes are TRBV3-1 (or the pseudogene TRBV3-2) and TRBJ1-6, with a weak D call TRBD1 (6 bases). V lost 2 bases and J lost 12, with 17 bases in between. The germline gives CDR1 LGHDT, CDR2 YNNKEL (reference sequence). The CDR3 extends over 15 amino acids. CDR3 nucleotides: TGTGCCAGCAGCCAATTTTTAAATCAGGGGCAACCCCTCCACTTT. The encoded protein is CASSQFLNQGQPLHF.

This chain links TRBV30 with TRBJ2-2; the D is unclear. Germline V gene data show CDR1 as GTSNPN and CDR2 as SVGIG (reference sequence). The CDR3 spans 14 residues. Trimming shortened V by 1 base and J by 0 bases, and 6 bases separated the two germline ends. The CDR3 sequence is CAWSGATNTGELFF. DNA for the CDR3: TGTGCCTGGAGTGGGGCAACGAACACCGGGGAGCTGTTTTTT.

The rearrangement joins TRBV30 to TRBJ1-5; 8 bases align to TRBD1. Losses at the gene ends were 2 bases for V and 12 bases for J; bases not matched to a gene: 15. The CDR3 sequence is 15 residues long. The germline V gene has CDR1 GTSNPN and CDR2 SVGIG (reference sequence). This CDR3 is CAWSPPTGASRSQHF. The CDR3 DNA is TGTGCCTGGAGTCCCCCGACAGGGGCCTCCCGAAGCCAGCATTTT.

The gene calls are TRBV6-4 and TRBJ2-3; 8 positions match TRBD2. This CDR3 is built from 14 residues. V was clipped by 3 bases and J by 5 bases; unmatched bases: 4. Germline CDR1 reads MRHNA; CDR2 reads SNTAGT. CDR3: CASSESGGIDTQYF. The CDR3 nucleotides are TGTGCCAGCAGTGAAAGCGGGGGTATAGATACGCAGTATTTT.

The J gene is TRBJ1-1, the V gene TRBV5-1; a possible D gene is TRBD1 (5 bases). With 4 bases removed from V and 3 bases from J, the gap between germline ends came to 13 bases. Germline V gene sequence: CDR1 SGHRS, CDR2 YFSETQ. CDR3 length: 14 residues. CDR3 amino acids: CASSRGIGYTEAFF. DNA for the CDR3: TGCGCCAGCAGCAGGGGCATCGGATACACTGAAGCTTTCTTT. Full variable domain (missing parts from reference TRBV5-1 and TRBJ1-1): KAGVTQTPRYLIKTRGQQVTLSCSPISGHRSVSWYQQTPGQGLQFLFEYFSETQRNKGNFPGRFSGRQFSNSRSEMNVSTLELGDSALYLCASSRGIGYTEAFFGQGTRLTVV.

The chain employs TRBV6-6 and TRBJ1-1; TRBD1 is a possible D gene (5 bases). CDR1 is MNHNY, CDR2 SVGAGI, per germline (reference sequence). Trimming removed 7 bases from V and 4 bases from J, with 28 bases in between. CDR3 length: 18 residues. CDR3 region: CASTRGLGGLGRGTEAFF. The CDR3 DNA is TGTGCCAGCACTCGGGGTCTCGGAGGGTTAGGTAGGGGCACTGAAGCTTTCTTT.

The rearrangement links TRBV18 to TRBJ1-6, with a tentative D call TRBD1 (5 bases). CDR1 is KGHSH, CDR2 LQKENI, per germline. V was shortened by 2 bases and J by 9 bases, with 14 bases between the two germline ends. This CDR3 comprises 15 residues. CDR3 in amino acids: CASSPLETVASPLHF. The CDR3 nucleotides read TGTGCCAGCTCACCATTGGAGACAGTAGCTTCACCCCTCCACTTT.

The genes are TRBV30 and TRBJ1-4; TRBD1 aligns across 11 bases. The CDR3 length is 17 residues. V dropped 4 bases and J dropped 3; count of bases not matched to a gene: 10. From germline, CDR1 is GTSNPN and CDR2 SVGIG (reference sequence). CDR3 nucleotide sequence: TGTGCCTGGACCGGGACAGGGGGACCGGTATCTAATGAAAAACTGTTTTTT. Its translation is CAWTGTGGPVSNEKLFF. The full variable domain, its missing parts supplied by reference TRBV30 and TRBJ1-4, is SQTIHQWPATLVQPVGSPLSLECTVEGTSNPNLYWYRQAAGRGLQLLFYSVGIGQISSEVPQNLSASRPQDRQFILSSKKLLLSDSGFYLCAWTGTGGPVSNEKLFFGSGTQLSVL.

This rearrangement joins TRBV2 to TRBJ1-1, with D unclear. Per germline, CDR1 SNHLY and CDR2 FYNNEI. The CDR3 totals 14 residues. CDR3 loop: CATSSPDLFTEAFF. The DNA of the CDR3 is TGTGCTACAAGCAGTCCGGACTTATTCACTGAAGCTTTCTTT.

The V and J genes are TRBV7-2 and TRBJ2-5; tentatively, D is TRBD2 (5 bases). V lost 3 bases, J lost 0 bases, and 8 bases lay in between. This CDR3 has 14 residues. Germline V CDR1 and CDR2: SGHTA, FQGNSA. The CDR3: CASSFRLYQETQYF. As DNA, the CDR3 is TGTGCCAGCAGCTTTAGACTATACCAAGAGACCCAGTACTTC.

The chain is built from TRBV24-1 and TRBJ1-1; D gene uncertain. The germline V gene encodes CDR1 KGHDR and CDR2 SFDVKD. V was clipped by 7 bases and J by 1 base, with 9 bases between them. The CDR3 length is 13 residues. This CDR3 is CATRRQPNTEAFF. For the CDR3, the DNA is TGTGCCACCAGACGACAACCGAACACTGAAGCTTTCTTT.

Comments on this clone: Other DNA variants within this sample encode the same CDR3. The chain employs TRBV9 and TRBJ2-7, with a weak D call TRBD2 (5 bases). Trimming cost V 0 bases and J 0 bases, with 7 bases left between them. CDR1 is SGDLS and CDR2 is YYNGEE in the germline V gene. The CDR3 runs to 14 residues. The CDR3 is CASSVGRASYEQYF. The CDR3 nucleotides are TGTGCCAGCAGCGTAGGGCGGGCCTCCTACGAGCAGTACTTC.

The chain links TRBV7-2 to TRBJ2-7; TRBD2 aligns across 7 bases. V shed 2 bases and J 6 bases; nucleotides not matched to a gene: 13. This CDR3 is 16 amino acids long. CDR1 SGHTA and CDR2 FQGNSA come from the germline V gene. CDR3 loop: CASSLSSLSGMGEQYF. For the CDR3, the DNA is TGTGCCAGCAGCTTAAGTTCGCTGAGCGGGATGGGCGAGCAGTACTTC. The variable domain in full, completed from reference TRBV7-2 and TRBJ2-7, reads GAGVSQSPSNKVTEKGKDVELRCDPISGHTALYWYRQSLGQGLEFLIYFQGNSAPDKSGLPSDRFSAERTGGSVSTLTIQRTQQEDSAVYLCASSLSSLSGMGEQYFGPGTRLTVT.

The J gene is TRBJ1-2, the V gene TRBV6-2 or TRBV6-3, with D tentatively TRBD1 (6 bases). Trimming pared 6 bases from V and 1 base from J, leaving 15 bases between. The CDR3 totals 15 residues. Germline assignment: CDR1 MNHEY and CDR2 SVGEGT. DNA of the CDR3: TGTGCCAGCAGCAGGGTCCTGGACAGTAACTATGGCTACACCTTC. Its protein product is CASSRVLDSNYGYTF.

V gene TRBV3-1 (or the pseudogene TRBV3-2) combines with J gene TRBJ2-5, with D uncertain. Trimming took 2 bases from V and 5 from J, leaving 9 bases between them. CDR3 length: 13 amino acids. CDR1 is LGHDT, CDR2 YNNKEL, per germline (reference sequence). The CDR3 loop reads CASSQHTRETQYF. Here the CDR3 DNA reads TGTGCCAGCAGCCAACACACGCGGGAGACCCAGTACTTC.

The V call is TRBV20-1, the J call TRBJ1-1; 8 bases fit TRBD1. The length of the CDR3 is 17 residues. CDR1 and CDR2 from the germline V gene are DFQATT and SNEGSKA (reference sequence). The ends lost 3 bases at V and 4 bases at J; junction bases unmatched: 16. The CDR3 is CSASSDTERQGSTEAFF. CDR3 DNA sequence: TGCAGTGCTAGTAGCGACACCGAAAGACAGGGGTCCACTGAAGCTTTCTTT.

In this sample, this clone turned up a few times. The chain joins TRBV6-5 to TRBJ1-5, with 7 nucleotides matching TRBD1. This CDR3 region has 15 residues. Germline values: CDR1 MNHEY, CDR2 SVGAGI. Trimming took 5 bases from V and 4 from J; bases not matched to a gene: 8. The CDR3 loop reads CASSPRQGYNQPQHF. CDR3 in DNA: TGTGCCAGCAGTCCCAGACAGGGCTATAATCAGCCCCAGCATTTT.

This chain uses TRBV6-5 with TRBJ2-1, with TRBD2 matching over 9 bases. The CDR3 is 12 amino acids. Germline lookup yields CDR1 MNHEY and CDR2 SVGAGI. The trim removed 6 bases at V and 15 bases at J, leaving 9 bases unmatched. The CDR3 loop is CASRPPGLAMFF. CDR3 nucleotide sequence: TGTGCCAGCAGACCTCCGGGACTAGCAATGTTCTTC.

The sample holds one count of this clone. J is TRBJ1-5 and V is TRBV6-4; D uncertain. The V and J ends lost 4 bases and 6 bases respectively, with 13 bases between them. The CDR3 sequence is 14 residues long. In germline, CDR1 is MRHNA, CDR2 SNTAGT. The CDR3 spells CASSVGSVTQPQHF. In DNA form, the CDR3 reads TGTGCCAGCAGTGTCGGGTCTGTAACTCAGCCCCAGCATTTT.

V is TRBV3-1 (or the pseudogene TRBV3-2) and J is TRBJ1-4; 8 bases map to TRBD1. V lost 5 bases and J lost 8; bases outside the gene matches: 7. The V gene's germline CDR1 is LGHDT and CDR2 YNNKEL (reference sequence). The CDR3 runs to 14 residues. The CDR3 DNA follows: TGTGCCAGCAGCACCCAGGGGGCAGGAGAAAAACTGTTTTTT. Protein product: CASSTQGAGEKLFF.

This chain uses TRBV9 with TRBJ1-2, with 7 bases aligning to TRBD1. Trimming took 7 bases from V and 4 from J; bases not matched to a gene: 13. The germline gives CDR1 SGDLS, CDR2 YYNGEE. The CDR3 is 15 amino acids. CDR3 loop: CASAPGDSPLYGYTF. CDR3 nucleotide sequence: TGTGCCAGCGCACCTGGGGACAGTCCTCTCTATGGCTACACCTTC.

The V gene is TRBV27, the J gene TRBJ2-7, with TRBD2 matching 9 bases. The junction had 13 bases not matched to a gene; V was cut back by 6 bases and J by 4 bases. The germline gives CDR1 MNHEY, CDR2 SMNVEV (reference sequence). CDR3 length: 16 residues. CDR3 in DNA: TGTGCCAGCAGACACCCCCGAGCTAGCGGGATTTACGAGCAGTACTTC. Its translation is CASRHPRASGIYEQYF.

The chain has TRBV11-2 and TRBJ1-1; 8 positions match TRBD1. The germline CDR1 and CDR2 sequences are SGHAT and FQNNGV. The CDR3 spans 15 residues. Trimming at V came to 5 bases and at J to 7 bases, leaving 12 bases not matched to a gene. The CDR3 is CASSPPGTGSREAFF. CDR3 sequence (DNA): TGTGCCAGCAGCCCCCCAGGGACAGGCTCGCGTGAAGCTTTCTTT.

This clone came up a few times. The rearrangement joins TRBV4-1 to TRBJ1-1; D possibly corresponds to TRBD1 (5 bases). Trimming cost V 4 bases and J 3 bases, with 15 bases left between them. This CDR3 is built from 15 residues. Germline CDR1 is MGHRA and CDR2 is YSYEKL. The CDR3, as DNA: TGCGCCAGCAGCCCCCCCTTGGGGGGAGACACTGAAGCTTTCTTT. As protein: CASSPPLGGDTEAFF.